This TCR beta chain was captured in a study of control samples from healthy donors and cancer patients. Per the germline V gene, CDR1 is KGHSH and CDR2 is LQKENI. This CDR3 has 15 residues. Trimming took off 3 bases at V and 4 bases at J, with 16 bases between the two ends. Libraries were prepared by immunoSEQ multiplex PCR; TCRdb keeps only in-frame clonotypes and omits some of them. The repertoire holds some 87,000 clones, around 83% seen once, with approximately 10% in the top ten. J is TRBJ2-7 and V is TRBV18; weak D call: TRBD1 (6 bases). The specimen sequenced was PBMCs. The clonotype was recovered from a man aged 55 to 70 with head and neck cancer. CDR3 nucleotide sequence: TGTGCCAGCTCACCGGGGGCCCGGATGATGTACGAGCAGTACTTC. Translation: CASSPGARMMYEQYF.